The 10 T cell receptor beta chains below all came from one sample that was sequenced in a study of T cell responses to AZD1222 COVID-19 vaccine. Libraries were prepared by immunoSEQ multiplex PCR; TCRdb keeps only in-frame clonotypes and omits some of them. The sample includes 110,000 or so clones, 91% seen only once; the top ten take around 7.5%. This specimen was peripheral blood, taken on day 0 of AZD1222 vaccination. These receptors all come from an adult in good health.

The chain uses TRBV5-1 and TRBJ2-7, with D perhaps TRBD1 or TRBD2 (6 bases each). Trimming shortened V by 2 bases and J by 4 bases, and 16 bases separated the two germline ends. CDR3 length: 15 amino acids. CDR1 is SGHRS and CDR2 is YFSETQ in the germline V gene. The CDR3: CASSFGGVIRYEQYF. The CDR3 coding sequence is TGCGCCAGCAGCTTCGGGGGCGTCATACGATACGAGCAGTACTTC.

The chain recombines TRBV27 with TRBJ1-2, with D possibly matching TRBD1 (6 bases). The CDR3 consists of 13 residues. The germline V gene encodes CDR1 MNHEY and CDR2 SMNVEV (reference sequence). V gave up 8 bases and J gave up 2 bases, with 12 bases separating them. This chain's CDR3 is CASAPTGNYGYTF. CDR3 coding DNA: TGTGCCAGCGCCCCAACAGGGAACTATGGCTACACCTTC.

This chain connects TRBV5-1 to TRBJ2-5; 11 nucleotides align to TRBD1. Germline CDR1 and CDR2: SGHRS and YFSETQ. V dropped 2 bases and J dropped 8; count of bases not matched to a gene: 2. The CDR3 totals 13 residues. The CDR3 region has the DNA TGCGCCAGCAGCTTTGGACAGGGGGCAACCCAGTACTTC. This gives the protein CASSFGQGATQYF.

This rearrangement joins TRBV25-1 to TRBJ1-5, with TRBD1 matching over 9 bases. V shed 4 bases and J 4 bases; nucleotides not matched to a gene: 5. CDR1 MGHDK and CDR2 SYGVNS come from the germline V gene. The CDR3 runs 15 residues. CDR3 region: CASSGLGTGNQPQHF. The CDR3 DNA reads TGTGCCAGCAGTGGATTAGGGACAGGGAATCAGCCCCAGCATTTT.

The chain has TRBV2 and TRBJ1-5; 7 bases match TRBD1. The V segment lost 5 bases and the J segment 2 bases; nucleotides outside the gene matches: 15. CDR3 size: 18 residues. Looked up from germline, CDR1 is SNHLY and CDR2 is FYNNEI. In DNA, the CDR3 is TGTGCCAGCAGTCCCGACAGGGTAAGGTGGGAAGGCAATCAGCCCCAGCATTTT. The encoded protein is CASSPDRVRWEGNQPQHF.

V and J are TRBV11-3 and TRBJ2-3; D remains ambiguous. The length of the CDR3 is 13 residues. Between the trimmed V and J ends, which lost 0 bases and 3 bases, there was a span of 4 bases. Germline V CDR1 and CDR2: SGHNT, YENEEA. CDR3 nucleotide sequence: TGTGCCAGCAGCTTAGATTTGACAGATACGCAGTATTTT. Its protein is CASSLDLTDTQYF.

This clone was seen once. This rearrangement joins TRBV29-1 to TRBJ2-5; TRBD1 matches 7 bases. The germline V gene has CDR1 SQVTM and CDR2 ANQGSEA. Unmatched junction bases numbered 8, after V lost 6 bases and J lost 4 bases. This CDR3 has 13 amino acids. CDR3 region: CSVRGSGGETQYF. Here the CDR3 DNA reads TGCAGCGTCAGGGGGAGCGGCGGAGAGACCCAGTACTTC.

This chain connects TRBV30 to TRBJ1-5; maybe TRBD1 (6 bases). CDR1 is GTSNPN and CDR2 is SVGIG in the germline V gene (reference sequence). The V end was cut by 3 bases, the J end by 2 bases, with 11 bases between. There are 14 residues in the CDR3. The CDR3 sequence: CAWSRGGGNQPQHF. For the CDR3, the DNA is TGTGCCTGGAGCAGGGGTGGGGGCAATCAGCCCCAGCATTTT. Full variable domain (remainder filled in from reference TRBV30 and TRBJ1-5): SQTIHQWPATLVQPVGSPLSLECTVEGTSNPNLYWYRQAAGRGLQLLFYSVGIGQISSEVPQNLSASRPQDRQFILSSKKLLLSDSGFYLCAWSRGGGNQPQHFGDGTRLSIL.

This clone was detected a few times. The chain couples TRBV5-5 to TRBJ2-7; 14 nucleotides line up with TRBD2. This CDR3 contains 17 residues. The ends lost 7 bases at V and 3 bases at J; junction bases unmatched: 12. The germline V gene encodes CDR1 SGHKS and CDR2 YYEKEE (reference sequence). The CDR3 region is CASRPPTSGGARYEQYF. The CDR3 region has the DNA TGTGCCAGCCGGCCACCGACTAGCGGGGGGGCCCGCTACGAGCAGTACTTC.

The gene calls are TRBV28 and TRBJ1-1; no definite D call. Germline V gene sequence: CDR1 MDHEN, CDR2 SYDVKM. The V gene lost 9 bases and the J gene lost 2 bases, with 13 bases spanning the gap. This CDR3 spans 13 amino acids. In nucleotides, the CDR3 is TGTGCCAGTGCGTGGGTAGGAAACACTGAAGCTTTCTTT. Its translation is CASAWVGNTEAFF.